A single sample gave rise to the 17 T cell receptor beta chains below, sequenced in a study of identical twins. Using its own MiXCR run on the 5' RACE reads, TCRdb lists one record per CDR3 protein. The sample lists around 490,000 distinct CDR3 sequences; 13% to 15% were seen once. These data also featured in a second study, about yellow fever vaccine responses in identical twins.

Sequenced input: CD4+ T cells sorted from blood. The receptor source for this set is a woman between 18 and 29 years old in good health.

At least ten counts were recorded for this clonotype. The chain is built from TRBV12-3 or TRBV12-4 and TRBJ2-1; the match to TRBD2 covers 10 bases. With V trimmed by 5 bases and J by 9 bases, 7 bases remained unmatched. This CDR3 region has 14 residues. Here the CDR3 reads CASSVLAGAVEQFF. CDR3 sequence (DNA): TGTGCCAGCAGTGTCCTAGCGGGAGCCGTTGAGCAGTTCTTC.

As DNA, the CDR3 is TGTGCCAGCAGTTTTCCCGACTGGAAACGGAATGAGCAGTTCTTC. Its translation: CASSFPDWKRNEQFF. V is TRBV12-3 or TRBV12-4 and J is TRBJ2-1; D call uncertain. There are 15 residues in the CDR3. Trimming pared 3 bases from V and 7 bases from J, leaving 16 bases between.

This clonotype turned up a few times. Here the CDR3 DNA reads TGCAGTGCTAGAGATTCGGGGCGGCACCAAGAGACCCAGTACTTC. It is translated as CSARDSGRHQETQYF. The rearrangement joins TRBV20-1 to TRBJ2-5; either TRBD1 or TRBD2 may fit D (5 bases each). The germline V gene encodes CDR1 DFQATT and CDR2 SNEGSKA (reference sequence). Trimming took 0 bases from V and 0 from J, leaving 11 bases between them. The CDR3 has 15 residues.

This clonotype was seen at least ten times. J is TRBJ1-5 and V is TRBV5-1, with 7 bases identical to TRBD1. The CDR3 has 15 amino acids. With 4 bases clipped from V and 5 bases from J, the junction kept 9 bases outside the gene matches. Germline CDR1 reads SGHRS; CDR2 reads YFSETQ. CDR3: CASSASGGGHQPQHF. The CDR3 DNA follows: TGCGCCAGCAGCGCGTCCGGAGGGGGCCATCAGCCCCAGCATTTT. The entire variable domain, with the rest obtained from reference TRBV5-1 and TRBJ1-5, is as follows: KAGVTQTPRYLIKTRGQQVTLSCSPISGHRSVSWYQQTPGQGLQFLFEYFSETQRNKGNFPGRFSGRQFSNSRSEMNVSTLELGDSALYLCASSASGGGHQPQHFGDGTRLSIL.

For the CDR3, the DNA is TGCAGTGCTAGAGATGCCGTATCAGAGGGTGAGCAGTTCTTC. It yields the protein CSARDAVSEGEQFF. This chain connects TRBV20-1 to TRBJ2-1; D perhaps matches TRBD2 (5 bases). Germline V gene data show CDR1 as DFQATT and CDR2 as SNEGSKA (reference sequence). There are 14 residues in the CDR3. Trimming left V 0 bases short and J 9 bases short, with 15 bases between.

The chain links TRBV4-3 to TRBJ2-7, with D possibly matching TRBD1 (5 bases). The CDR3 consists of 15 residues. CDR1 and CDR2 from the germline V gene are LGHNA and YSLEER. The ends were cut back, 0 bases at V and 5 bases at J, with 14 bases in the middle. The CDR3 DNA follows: TGCGCCAGCAGCCAAGACACAGGCATTTTGGACGAGCAGTACTTC. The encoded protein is CASSQDTGILDEQYF.

CDR3 sequence (DNA): TGTGCCAGCAGTTACTCCAGGGAGGGATCACCCCTCCACTTT. As protein: CASSYSREGSPLHF. The chain employs TRBV6-5 and TRBJ1-6, with D perhaps matching TRBD1 (5 bases). The ends were cut back, 0 bases at V and 10 bases at J, with 10 bases in the middle. The CDR3 extends over 14 amino acids. Germline V gene data show CDR1 as MNHEY and CDR2 as SVGAGI.

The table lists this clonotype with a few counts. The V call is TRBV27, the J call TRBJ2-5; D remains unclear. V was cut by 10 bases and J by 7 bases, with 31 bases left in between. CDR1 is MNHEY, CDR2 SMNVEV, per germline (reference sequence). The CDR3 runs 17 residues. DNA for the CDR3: TGTGCCATCCCGAACCCCACGCAGGCCTACCCCAATGGGACCCAGTACTTC. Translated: CAIPNPTQAYPNGTQYF.

CDR3 sequence: CASSPEASYNEQFF. The CDR3 DNA is TGTGCCAGCTCACCTGAGGCAAGTTACAATGAGCAGTTCTTC. The rearrangement uses TRBV18 and TRBJ2-1; D is ambiguous. CDR3 length: 14 amino acids. Germline lookup yields CDR1 KGHSH and CDR2 LQKENI. V dropped 3 bases and J dropped 4 bases, with 10 bases sitting between them.

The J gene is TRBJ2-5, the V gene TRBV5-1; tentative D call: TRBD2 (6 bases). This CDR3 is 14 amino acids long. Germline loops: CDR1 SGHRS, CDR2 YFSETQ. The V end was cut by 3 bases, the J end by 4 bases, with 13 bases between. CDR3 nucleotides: TGCGCCAGCAGCTCGGGCGGGGCTGGAGAGACCCAGTACTTC. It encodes CASSSGGAGETQYF.

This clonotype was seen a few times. CDR3 coding DNA: TGTGCCAGCAGTCCTAATATACTGGGTGTCAAAAACATTCAGTACTTC. Amino acid sequence: CASSPNILGVKNIQYF. The chain has TRBV28 and TRBJ2-4; D uncertain. Per germline, CDR1 MDHEN and CDR2 SYDVKM. The CDR3 has 16 amino acids. V shed 5 bases and J shed 3 bases, with 17 bases lying between them.

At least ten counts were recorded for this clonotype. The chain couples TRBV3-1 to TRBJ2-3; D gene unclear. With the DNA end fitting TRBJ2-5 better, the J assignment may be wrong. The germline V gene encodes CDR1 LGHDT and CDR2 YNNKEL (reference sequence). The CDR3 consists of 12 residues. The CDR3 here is CASSQGTGTQYF. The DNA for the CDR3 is TGTGCCAGCAGCCAAGGGACGGGGACCCAGTACTTC.

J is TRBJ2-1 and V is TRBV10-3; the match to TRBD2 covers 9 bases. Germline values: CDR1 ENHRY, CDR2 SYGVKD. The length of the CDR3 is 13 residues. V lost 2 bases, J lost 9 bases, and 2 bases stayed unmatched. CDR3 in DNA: TGTGCCATCAGTGAGGGGACTAGCCCTGAGCAGTTCTTC. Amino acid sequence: CAISEGTSPEQFF.

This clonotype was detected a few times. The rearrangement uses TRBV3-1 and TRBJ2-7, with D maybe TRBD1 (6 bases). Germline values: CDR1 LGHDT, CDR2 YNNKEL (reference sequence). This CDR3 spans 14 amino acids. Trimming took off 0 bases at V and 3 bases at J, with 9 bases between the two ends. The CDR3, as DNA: TGTGCCAGCAGCCAAGATCTAGGGGGCTACGAGCAGTACTTC. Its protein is CASSQDLGGYEQYF.

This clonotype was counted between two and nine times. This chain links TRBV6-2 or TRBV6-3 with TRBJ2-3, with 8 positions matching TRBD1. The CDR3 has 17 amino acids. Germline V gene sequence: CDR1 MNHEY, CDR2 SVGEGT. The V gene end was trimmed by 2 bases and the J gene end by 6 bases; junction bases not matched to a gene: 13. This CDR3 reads CASSYRSVWTGTDTQYF. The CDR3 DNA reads TGTGCCAGCAGTTACCGATCCGTATGGACAGGGACGGATACGCAGTATTTT.

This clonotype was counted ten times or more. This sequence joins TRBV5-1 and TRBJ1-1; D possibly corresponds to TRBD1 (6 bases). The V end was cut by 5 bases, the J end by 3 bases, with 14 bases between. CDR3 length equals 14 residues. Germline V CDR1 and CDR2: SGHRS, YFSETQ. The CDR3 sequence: CASSRAGEDTEAFF. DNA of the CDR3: TGCGCCAGCAGTAGGGCAGGGGAGGACACTGAAGCTTTCTTT.

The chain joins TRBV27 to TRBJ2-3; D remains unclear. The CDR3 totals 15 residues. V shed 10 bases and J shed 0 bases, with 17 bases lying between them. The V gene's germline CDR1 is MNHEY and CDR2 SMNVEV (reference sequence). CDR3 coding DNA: TGTGCCACAACTTCCAGGAGAACTAGCACAGATACGCAGTATTTT. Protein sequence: CATTSRRTSTDTQYF.